A single sample is the source of the 32 T cell receptor beta chains below, sequenced in a study of chemoradiotherapy in HPV16-positive cancers. The table came from immunoSEQ multiplex PCR; TCRdb's copy has only in-frame clones and leaves some out. The data contain over 10,000 clones, approximately 78% of them seen just once; the ten biggest clones take up about 2%. The material was obtained from a patient who underwent chemoradiotherapy. The receptors were gathered from a human donor with HPV-associated anogenital cancer.

This CDR3 is CASSPALNNEQFF. The CDR3 DNA reads TGTGCCAGCAGCCCGGCCCTGAACAATGAGCAGTTCTTC. V and J are TRBV7-9 and TRBJ2-1; D is undetermined. Trimming cost V 5 bases and J 5 bases, with 10 bases left between them. The CDR3 runs 13 residues. CDR1 SEHNR and CDR2 FQNEAQ come from the germline V gene (reference sequence).

The CDR3 region has the DNA TGTGCCAGCAGCTTAAACAGGGCCCTGGACGAGCAGTACTTC. This sequence encodes CASSLNRALDEQYF. J is TRBJ2-7 and V is TRBV11-2; maybe TRBD1 (6 bases). This CDR3 spans 14 amino acids. Trimming left V 2 bases short and J 5 bases short, with 13 bases between. Germline CDR1 SGHAT, CDR2 FQNNGV. The full variable domain, completed using reference TRBV11-2 and TRBJ2-7, is EAGVAQSPRYKIIEKRQSVAFWCNPISGHATLYWYQQILGQGPKLLIQFQNNGVVDDSQLPKDRFSAERLKGVDSTLKIQPAKLEDSAVYLCASSLNRALDEQYFGPGTRLTVT.

The chain joins TRBV6-6 to TRBJ1-5; D is uncertain. V shed 8 bases and J shed 3 bases, with 8 bases lying between them. The length of the CDR3 is 12 residues. Germline CDR1 and CDR2: MNHNY and SVGAGI (reference sequence). For the CDR3, the DNA is TGTGCCAGCGATCAGTTCAATCAGCCCCAGCATTTT. Translation gives CASDQFNQPQHF.

The rearrangement links TRBV9 to TRBJ2-3; TRBD2 matches at 11 bases. The CDR3 loop spans 17 amino acids. V lost 3 bases and J lost 2; bases outside the gene matches: 8. From germline, CDR1 is SGDLS and CDR2 YYNGEE. The CDR3: CASSASETSGDTDTQYF. The CDR3 DNA reads as TGTGCCAGCAGCGCTTCCGAGACTAGCGGGGACACAGATACGCAGTATTTT.

The V gene is TRBV7-3, the J gene TRBJ2-2, with no clear D. Germline V gene lookup returns CDR1 SGHTA and CDR2 FQGTGA. The CDR3 length is 16 residues. V gave up 0 bases and J gave up 0 bases, with 8 bases separating them. The chain's CDR3 is CASSLTGPTNTGELFF. CDR3 nucleotides: TGTGCCAGCAGCTTAACAGGGCCAACGAACACCGGGGAGCTGTTTTTT.

This CDR3 is CASSIGGHTNEQFF. The CDR3 DNA sequence: TGTGCCAGTAGTATCGGAGGACATACCAATGAGCAGTTCTTC. The V and J genes are TRBV19 and TRBJ2-1, with D perhaps matching TRBD1 or TRBD2 (5 bases each). CDR3 size: 14 residues. Germline V lookup: CDR1 LNHDA, CDR2 SQIVND (reference sequence). V was shortened by 3 bases and J by 6 bases, with 12 bases between the two germline ends.

V gene TRBV7-2 combines with J gene TRBJ1-3; D ambiguous. V shed 5 bases and J shed 4 bases, with 15 bases lying between them. This CDR3 contains 15 residues. CDR1 SGHTA and CDR2 FQGNSA come from the germline V gene. CDR3 nucleotides: TGTGCCAGCAGCCTTAGGTCCCGGGCGGGAAACACCATATATTTT. This gives the protein CASSLRSRAGNTIYF.

The chain uses TRBV27 and TRBJ1-2, with 7 bases that match TRBD1. Germline V gene sequence: CDR1 MNHEY, CDR2 SMNVEV (reference sequence). V was pared by 6 bases and J by 4 bases, with 11 bases of the junction left unmatched. The CDR3 runs 15 residues. CDR3 residues: CASRIRGRLAYGYTF. CDR3 nucleotide sequence: TGTGCCAGCAGGATTAGGGGGCGGCTTGCCTATGGCTACACCTTC.

The V gene is TRBV11-1, the J gene TRBJ2-1; TRBD1 agrees at 9 bases. V was clipped by 6 bases and J by 4 bases; unmatched bases: 1. There are 13 residues in the CDR3. Germline V gene sequence: CDR1 SGHAT, CDR2 FQDESV (reference sequence). This CDR3 is CASRGQGYNEQFF. The CDR3 nucleotides are TGTGCCAGCAGGGGACAGGGTTACAATGAGCAGTTCTTC.

This clone was detected only once. The rearrangement uses TRBV7-2 and TRBJ2-1, with D possibly TRBD2 on 6 matching bases. Between the trimmed V and J ends, which lost 4 bases and 0 bases, there was a span of 16 bases. Germline V gives CDR1 SGHTA, CDR2 FQGNSA. The CDR3 spans 17 residues. Written as DNA, the CDR3 is TGTGCCAGCAGCTCCCCGGGGGTGGGGCCCTCCTACAATGAGCAGTTCTTC. Its translation: CASSSPGVGPSYNEQFF.

The genes are TRBV4-1 and TRBJ2-1; D is undetermined. Germline V CDR1 and CDR2: MGHRA, YSYEKL. There are 11 residues in the CDR3. V was trimmed by 1 base and J by 7 bases, leaving 2 bases between them. The CDR3 spells CASSQVNEQFF. DNA for the CDR3: TGCGCCAGCAGCCAAGTAAATGAGCAGTTCTTC.

The J gene is TRBJ2-3, the V gene TRBV6-4; the D gene could be TRBD1 or TRBD2 (5 bases each). Germline values: CDR1 MRHNA, CDR2 SNTAGT. This CDR3 spans 15 amino acids. Trimming left V 5 bases short and J 2 bases short, with 14 bases between. Here the CDR3 reads CASSTRDGDTDTQYF. Here the CDR3 DNA reads TGTGCCAGCAGTACCCGGGACGGGGACACAGATACGCAGTATTTT.

This chain links TRBV10-3 with TRBJ1-6; 9 nucleotides match TRBD1. This CDR3 is built from 16 residues. The V and J ends lost 2 bases and 7 bases, in that order; junction bases with no gene match: 6. Germline CDR1 and CDR2: ENHRY and SYGVKD. CDR3 nucleotides: TGTGCCATCAGTGAGCCTAAGGGACAGGGCAATTCACCCCTCCACTTT. It codes for CAISEPKGQGNSPLHF.

J is TRBJ1-2 and V is TRBV6-5; D uncertain. With 2 bases removed from V and 3 bases from J, the gap between germline ends came to 7 bases. This CDR3 is 13 amino acids long. Germline-derived CDR1 and CDR2 are MNHEY and SVGAGI. This chain's CDR3 is CASSYSTDYGYTF. The CDR3 nucleotides read TGTGCCAGCAGTTACAGTACGGACTATGGCTACACCTTC.

The sample holds a few counts of this clone. The V and J genes are TRBV19 and TRBJ1-5; D remains unclear. V lost 3 bases, J lost 4 bases, and 7 bases lay in between. The CDR3 is 13 amino acids. Germline V gene sequence: CDR1 LNHDA, CDR2 SQIVND (reference sequence). This CDR3 is CASSMTPNQPQHF. CDR3 nucleotides: TGTGCCAGTAGTATGACACCTAATCAGCCCCAGCATTTT.

This clone was detected only a few times. The CDR3 bases are TGCGCCAGCAGCTTGGAACAGGGTCGGACCGGGGAGCTGTTTTTT. Translated: CASSLEQGRTGELFF. The chain carries TRBV5-1 and TRBJ2-2, with TRBD1 as a possible D gene (6 bases). CDR1 and CDR2 (germline): SGHRS, YFSETQ. The V end lost 0 bases, the J end lost 5 bases, and 11 bases lay between the germline ends. The CDR3 covers 15 residues.

The chain couples TRBV14 to TRBJ2-3, with 14 bases aligning to TRBD2. CDR3 length equals 17 residues. J gave up 1 base and V 4 bases, and 4 bases lay outside the gene matches. Germline V CDR1 and CDR2: SGHDN, FVKESK. This CDR3 is CASSPGLAGGRTDTQYF. The CDR3 nucleotides are TGTGCCAGCAGCCCCGGACTAGCGGGGGGCCGCACAGATACGCAGTATTTT.

This chain joins TRBV12-5 and TRBJ2-3; D tentatively reads TRBD1 or TRBD2 (5 bases each). The CDR3 is 14 residues long. CDR1 is LGHNT, CDR2 FRNRAP, per germline. V was clipped by 6 bases and J by 5 bases, with 15 bases between them. This chain's CDR3 is CASGPGSTGDTQYF. The CDR3 coding sequence is TGTGCTAGTGGCCCAGGGAGTACTGGAGATACGCAGTATTTT.

This clone was detected only once. The chain is built from TRBV30 and TRBJ1-5; D might be TRBD1 (5 bases). This CDR3 contains 13 residues. The ends were cut back, 3 bases at V and 4 bases at J, with 10 bases in the middle. The germline gives CDR1 GTSNPN, CDR2 SVGIG (reference sequence). CDR3: CAWSQGANQPQHF. The CDR3 nucleotides are TGTGCCTGGAGCCAGGGAGCGAATCAGCCCCAGCATTTT.

This rearrangement joins TRBV5-3 to TRBJ1-4; no firm D call. TRBV5-3 is placed among ORFs of uncertain function. The CDR3 totals 16 residues. The V end was cut by 5 bases, the J end by 5 bases, with 19 bases between. The CDR3 reads CARRDQEGRLNEKLFF. The CDR3 DNA reads TGTGCCAGAAGAGACCAGGAGGGCCGCTTGAATGAAAAACTGTTTTTT.

J is TRBJ1-4 and V is TRBV7-9; maybe TRBD1 (6 bases). The CDR3 is 18 amino acids. Germline V lookup: CDR1 SEHNR, CDR2 FQNEAQ (reference sequence). V was pared by 6 bases and J by 2 bases, with 22 bases between. The CDR3 region is CASSEGQGVGNTNEKLFF. The CDR3 DNA follows: TGTGCCAGCAGTGAGGGACAAGGAGTGGGCAATACTAATGAAAAACTGTTTTTT.

The chain recombines TRBV20-1 with TRBJ1-1; the D gene is possibly TRBD1 (6 bases). Trimming took off 7 bases at V and 7 bases at J, with 13 bases between the two ends. CDR3 length: 11 residues. The germline gives CDR1 DFQATT, CDR2 SNEGSKA (reference sequence). CDR3 nucleotides: TGCAGTGGGTGGGTAGGGGGTGAAGCTTTCTTT. It codes for CSGWVGGEAFF.

The gene calls are TRBV10-3 and TRBJ1-2; unclear D gene. The CDR3 runs to 14 residues. With 3 bases removed from V and 2 bases from J, the gap between germline ends came to 10 bases. Germline values: CDR1 ENHRY, CDR2 SYGVKD. This CDR3 reads CAISDLRNNYGYTF. CDR3 DNA: TGTGCCATCAGTGATTTACGGAACAACTATGGCTACACCTTC.

This clone was recorded once. This chain uses TRBV7-6 with TRBJ1-2; 8 bases fit TRBD1. The CDR3 covers 15 residues. J lost 2 bases, V lost 5 bases, and 7 bases had no gene match. Per the germline V gene, CDR1 is SGHVS and CDR2 is FNYEAQ. The chain's CDR3 is CASSAGGRGNYGYTF. CDR3 sequence (DNA): TGTGCCAGCAGCGCAGGGGGCCGGGGGAACTATGGCTACACCTTC.

V gene TRBV11-3 combines with J gene TRBJ2-7, with 7 bases matching TRBD1. CDR1 is SGHNT, CDR2 YENEEA, per germline. The CDR3 consists of 13 residues. Trimming took 5 bases from V and 6 from J; bases not matched to a gene: 7. The CDR3 here is CASSRSYRGEQYF. The CDR3 DNA follows: TGTGCCAGCAGCCGATCCTACAGGGGCGAGCAGTACTTC.

The DNA of the CDR3 is TGTGCCAGCAGTTCAGACAGCTATGGCTACACCTTC. Translated, it gives CASSSDSYGYTF. The chain is built from TRBV6-5 and TRBJ1-2, with D tentatively TRBD1 (5 bases). V shed 4 bases and J shed 4 bases, with 7 bases lying between them. CDR3 size: 12 residues. Germline CDR1 and CDR2: MNHEY and SVGAGI.

The rearrangement joins TRBV27 to TRBJ2-1, with D uncertain. V gave up 4 bases and J gave up 10 bases, with 14 bases separating them. The CDR3 covers 13 residues. Germline values: CDR1 MNHEY, CDR2 SMNVEV (reference sequence). DNA of the CDR3: TGTGCCAGCAGTTCCTACCTTCCCCAAGAGCAGTTCTTC. Its protein product is CASSSYLPQEQFF.

The chain has TRBV7-2 and TRBJ2-3, with D possibly TRBD2 on 6 matching bases. Trimming removed 3 bases at V and 4 bases at J, with 11 bases between. The CDR3 consists of 14 residues. Germline CDR1 is SGHTA and CDR2 is FQGNSA. Here the CDR3 DNA reads TGTGCCAGCAGCTTCGGGAGTGGTGCAGATACGCAGTATTTT. Residues: CASSFGSGADTQYF.

This chain connects TRBV5-5 to TRBJ1-2; D possibly corresponds to TRBD1 (5 bases). The CDR3 runs to 13 residues. The germline CDR1 and CDR2 sequences are SGHKS and YYEKEE (reference sequence). Trimming stripped 2 bases from V and 4 bases from J, with 9 bases between. As DNA, the CDR3 is TGTGCCAGCAGCTTTGACGGGACCTATGGCTACACCTTC. Translating gives CASSFDGTYGYTF.

The chain uses TRBV28 and TRBJ1-2, with 7 nucleotides matching TRBD1. The length of the CDR3 is 13 residues. With V trimmed by 8 bases and J by 4 bases, 7 bases remained unmatched. Germline V CDR1 and CDR2: MDHEN, SYDVKM. The CDR3 nucleotides read TGTGCCAGCGCCCGACAGGGTGGCTATGGCTACACCTTC. Its translation: CASARQGGYGYTF.

The V call is TRBV28, the J call TRBJ1-2; D unresolved. Germline lookup yields CDR1 MDHEN and CDR2 SYDVKM. The CDR3 runs 12 residues. Trimming removed 6 bases at V and 1 base at J, with 6 bases between. Here the CDR3 reads CASSKNNYGYTF. The CDR3 DNA is TGTGCCAGCAGCAAAAATAACTATGGCTACACCTTC.

The chain links TRBV19 to TRBJ2-7; maybe TRBD2 (6 bases). Trimming left V 4 bases short and J 2 bases short, with 24 bases between. The CDR3 is made up of 18 amino acids. The germline V gene has CDR1 LNHDA and CDR2 SQIVND (reference sequence). The CDR3 reads CASSNREFVDGTPYEQYF. DNA for the CDR3: TGTGCCAGTAGTAACCGGGAGTTCGTAGACGGGACTCCCTACGAGCAGTACTTC.